These 2 T cell receptor beta chains share one sample of origin, sequenced in a study of cytomegalovirus exposure and HLA in healthy donors. Primers for the PCR totalled 60 Vbeta and 13 Jbeta. Method: immunoSEQ multiplex PCR; TCRdb's copy keeps in-frame clones and lacks some. The data contain tens of thousands of clones, about three quarters of them singletons. Sequences were obtained from PBMCs. The receptors stem from a woman between 40 and 55 years old in good health and CMV-seropositive.

This clone turned up a few times. The DNA for the CDR3 is TGTGCCAGTAGTATTGGTTTCGGAGGGGTCACTGAAGCTTTCTTT. Translation gives CASSIGFGGVTEAFF. The chain recombines TRBV19 with TRBJ1-1, with a possible D match to TRBD1 (5 bases). Germline-derived CDR1 and CDR2 are LNHDA and SQIVND (reference sequence). The CDR3 is made up of 15 amino acids. The ends were cut back, 3 bases at V and 4 bases at J, with 15 bases in the middle.

This sequence joins TRBV29-1 and TRBJ1-2; the D is unclear. Germline CDR1 SQVTM, CDR2 ANQGSEA. This CDR3 is 15 amino acids long. Trimming cost V 4 bases and J 6 bases, with 21 bases left between them. The CDR3, as DNA: TGCAGCGTTGCCCCGACTCTCATCCATCGGGATGGCTACACCTTC. This codes for CSVAPTLIHRDGYTF.